This T cell receptor beta chain came from a study of blood T cell repertoires in COVID-19. Study-wide background: The United States, Italy and Spain were the sources of the acute and convalescent COVID-19 samples.

Authors' processing steps: Counts of nucleated cells, estimated from reference gene primer amplification, were obtained. The data were produced by immunoSEQ multiplex PCR, yet TCRdb's version contains in-frame clones alone and is incomplete. The D gene and trimming were derived from the DNA, and the V and J assignments and clone size from that table. The repertoire holds about 280,000 clones, with 87% as singletons. Germline V gene data show CDR1 as SGHRS and CDR2 as YFSETQ. This CDR3 comprises 12 residues. V was clipped by 4 bases and J by 2 bases, with 6 bases between them. Sequences were obtained from peripheral blood. The TCR was taken from a woman aged 50 to 60 who had recovered from COVID-19. The gene calls are TRBV5-1 and TRBJ1-2; possible D gene TRBD1, 6 bases. Here the CDR3 DNA reads TGCGCCAGCAGCACAGGGAACTATGGCTACACCTTC. This encodes CASSTGNYGYTF.